The 11 T cell receptor beta chains reported below all come from one sample, sequenced in a study of chemoradiotherapy in HPV16-positive cancers (dated by TCRdb to between 2021 and 2022). The method behind the library was the immunoSEQ multiplex PCR assay. TCRdb holds this immuneACCESS table with in-frame rearrangements only. Some clones are missing; in checked studies, unresolved V genes explain under half, and the rest has no known cause. This sample comprises approximately 50,000 clones, roughly nine tenths of them detected only once. Around 3.3% of the sample is held by the ten biggest clonotypes. The source was blood, collected from a patient who underwent chemoradiotherapy. These receptors were collected from a human donor with HPV-associated anogenital cancer.

The V gene is TRBV6-5, the J gene TRBJ2-3; D is perhaps TRBD1 or TRBD2 (6 bases each). The CDR3 contains 11 residues. The germline V gene has CDR1 MNHEY and CDR2 SVGAGI. V was pared by 8 bases and J by 9 bases, with 12 bases between. The DNA for the CDR3 is TGTGCCAGCTTCAGGGGAGGCACGCAGTATTTT. Translating gives CASFRGGTQYF.

This sequence joins TRBV6-6 and TRBJ2-3; D might be TRBD2 (6 bases). This CDR3 is built from 14 residues. With 6 bases removed from V and 0 bases from J, the gap between germline ends came to 10 bases. Per the germline V gene, CDR1 is MNHNY and CDR2 is SVGAGI (reference sequence). DNA of the CDR3: TGTGCCAGCAGCCCTGGGACTAGCACAGATACGCAGTATTTT. Its translation: CASSPGTSTDTQYF.

This chain links TRBV5-1 with TRBJ2-3; TRBD2 is a possible D gene (5 bases). The CDR3 consists of 16 residues. The V gene lost 4 bases and the J gene lost 5 bases, with 20 bases spanning the gap. Germline-derived CDR1 and CDR2 are SGHRS and YFSETQ. In nucleotides, the CDR3 is TGCGCCAGCAGCCTAGGCGAGGGCCAACAAAAAGATACGCAGTATTTT. Its protein is CASSLGEGQQKDTQYF.

This rearrangement joins TRBV18 to TRBJ2-6, with TRBD1 identical over 7 bases. Germline CDR1 and CDR2: KGHSH and LQKENI. This CDR3 is built from 19 residues. V gave up 6 bases and J gave up 2 bases; unmatched junction bases: 16. CDR3 in amino acids: CASSIDWAGGVAGANVLTF. The CDR3 DNA reads as TGTGCCAGCTCCATAGACTGGGCAGGGGGAGTAGCTGGGGCCAACGTCCTGACTTTC.

The chain couples TRBV2 to TRBJ2-2, with 7 positions matching TRBD1. Germline lookup yields CDR1 SNHLY and CDR2 FYNNEI. CDR3 length: 14 amino acids. With 5 bases clipped from V and 4 bases from J, the junction kept 4 bases outside the gene matches. The CDR3 spells CASSWDSVTGELFF. As DNA, the CDR3 is TGTGCCAGCAGTTGGGACAGCGTCACCGGGGAGCTGTTTTTT. The whole variable domain, remainder taken from reference TRBV2 and TRBJ2-2, is EPEVTQTPSHQVTQMGQEVILRCVPISNHLYFYWYRQILGQKVEFLVSFYNNEISEKSEIFDDQFSVERPDGSNFTLKIRSTKLEDSAMYFCASSWDSVTGELFFGEGSRLTVL.

The V call is TRBV11-2, the J call TRBJ2-7, with D perhaps given as TRBD1 or TRBD2 (5 bases each). CDR1 and CDR2 (germline): SGHAT, FQNNGV. V was cut by 0 bases and J by 2 bases, with 14 bases left in between. The CDR3 consists of 16 residues. CDR3 sequence (DNA): TGTGCCAGCAGCTTAGACCCGGGACCCTTCGCCTACGAGCAGTACTTC. Amino acids: CASSLDPGPFAYEQYF.

The J gene is TRBJ2-5, the V gene TRBV19; 8 bases agree with TRBD1. Germline CDR1 reads LNHDA; CDR2 reads SQIVND (reference sequence). The CDR3 has 15 residues. Trimming cost V 4 bases and J 0 bases; bases outside gene matches: 4. CDR3 residues: CASSTGQGYQETQYF. The CDR3, as DNA: TGTGCCAGTAGTACCGGACAGGGATACCAAGAGACCCAGTACTTC.

The rearrangement joins TRBV25-1 to TRBJ1-6; D possibly corresponds to TRBD1 (5 bases). This CDR3 region has 16 residues. Germline CDR1 MGHDK, CDR2 SYGVNS. Trimming cost V 2 bases and J 7 bases, with 15 bases left between them. The CDR3 here is CASSERFDSSNSPLHF. The CDR3 nucleotides are TGTGCCAGCAGTGAAAGGTTTGACAGTTCCAATTCACCCCTCCACTTT.

The rearrangement uses TRBV29-1 and TRBJ1-2, with D unresolved. CDR3 size: 12 residues. The V end was cut by 8 bases, the J end by 5 bases, with 15 bases between. Germline values: CDR1 SQVTM, CDR2 ANQGSEA. In DNA, the CDR3 is TGCAGCCACTCGGGGAAGGAGTATGGCTACACCTTC. Amino acid sequence: CSHSGKEYGYTF.

This clone has more than one count but fewer than ten. The chain links TRBV4-3 to TRBJ2-1; 8 bases map to TRBD1. The germline CDR1 and CDR2 sequences are LGHNA and YSLEER. The CDR3 spans 15 residues. Unmatched junction bases numbered 8, after V lost 0 bases and J lost 10 bases. CDR3 nucleotide sequence: TGCGCCAGCAGCCAAGATCGACAGGGGAACGAGGAGCAGTTCTTC. Its translation: CASSQDRQGNEEQFF.

V is TRBV27 and J is TRBJ2-3; perhaps D is TRBD1 or TRBD2 (6 bases each). Trimming left V 1 base short and J 1 base short, with 15 bases between. Germline CDR1 and CDR2: MNHEY and SMNVEV (reference sequence). CDR3 length: 17 amino acids. CDR3 sequence (DNA): TGTGCCAGCAGTTTATGGGGGGCGAAGGTTGGCACAGATACGCAGTATTTT. Translating gives CASSLWGAKVGTDTQYF.